This is a list of T cell receptor beta chains from one sample in a study of T cell changes during pregnancy in multiple sclerosis. Measured with immunoSEQ multiplex PCR; TCRdb has only the in-frame clones, and not every one. The data contain approximately 84,000 clones, 94% of them singletons. The specimen was peripheral blood, collected in the second trimester of pregnancy. The receptors originated from a female donor in good health, enrolled as a control in a pregnancy study. Both conserved end residues are part of each CDR3. D genes are given only for firm matches. The size entry is marked missing in some rows and otherwise reads once, few, many or a size class.

CDR3aa | CDR3nt | abundance | j_gene | d_gene | v_gene
CASSDGANTEAFF | TGTGCCAGCAGTGACGGGGCGAACACTGAAGCTTTCTTT | . | TRBJ1-1 | . | TRBV6-4
CASSHSGTAYNEQFF | TGTGCCAGCTCACATAGCGGGACAGCCTACAATGAGCAGTTCTTC | . | TRBJ2-1 | . | TRBV18
CASSLWREKTDTQYF | TGTGCCAGCAGCTTATGGCGGGAGAAGACAGATACGCAGTATTTT | . | TRBJ2-3 | TRBD2 | TRBV7-8
CASSFRAPGGTGELFF | TGTGCCAGCAGCTTCCGGGCCCCGGGAGGGACCGGGGAGCTGTTTTTT | . | TRBJ2-2 | TRBD2 | TRBV11-3
CASSLRRSGPSYEQYF | TGTGCCAGCAGCTTGAGGAGAAGCGGGCCCTCCTACGAGCAGTACTTC | . | TRBJ2-7 | . | TRBV5-6
CASTRRGGGRVNTEAFF | TGCGCCAGCACCCGGCGGGGAGGCGGGAGGGTTAACACTGAAGCTTTCTTT | . | TRBJ1-1 | . | TRBV5-1
CASSLDPAGGVGYTF | TGTGCCAGCAGCTTGGATCCGGCAGGGGGCGTCGGCTACACCTTC | . | TRBJ1-2 | TRBD1 | TRBV5-4
CASSQTGTIRANTGELFF | TGCGCCAGCAGCCAAACCGGGACAATTCGCGCGAACACCGGGGAGCTGTTTTTT | . | TRBJ2-2 | . | TRBV4-1
CASSPDRSGTNVLTF | TGTGCCAGTAGCCCAGACAGGTCAGGGACCAACGTCCTGACTTTC | . | TRBJ2-6 | . | TRBV19
CASGSDRGISYEQYF | TGTGCCAGCGGATCGGACAGGGGGATCTCCTACGAGCAGTACTTC | . | TRBJ2-7 | TRBD1 | TRBV28
CSAVKGDTQYF | TGCAGTGCTGTGAAGGGGGATACGCAGTATTTT | few | TRBJ2-3 | . | TRBV20-1
CASSDFNYGYTF | TGTGCCAGCAGTGACTTTAACTATGGCTACACCTTC | . | TRBJ1-2 | . | TRBV2
CASSGYSGRWTDTQYF | TGTGCCAGCAGTGGGTATAGCGGGAGGTGGACAGATACGCAGTATTTT | once | TRBJ2-3 | TRBD2 | TRBV28
CASSFGGSNEQFF | TGTGCCAGCAGTTTTGGGGGGAGCAATGAGCAGTTCTTC | . | TRBJ2-1 | . | TRBV27
CASSPPGVPYEQYF | TGTGCCAGCTCACCACCCGGGGTCCCCTACGAGCAGTACTTC | . | TRBJ2-7 | . | TRBV18
CASSQNGAGGDNEQFF | TGTGCCAGCTCACAGAACGGGGCGGGAGGAGACAATGAGCAGTTCTTC | . | TRBJ2-1 | TRBD2 | TRBV18
CAWTPPGTNLYEQYF | TGTGCCTGGACCCCCCCGGGAACGAACCTCTACGAGCAGTACTTC | . | TRBJ2-7 | . | TRBV30
CASSLTVDSYEQYF | TGTGCCAGCAGCTTGACGGTAGACTCCTACGAGCAGTACTTC | . | TRBJ2-7 | . | TRBV5-4
CASSLGLGGSGELFF | TGTGCCAGCAGCTTGGGGCTGGGGGGTTCCGGGGAGCTGTTTTTT | . | TRBJ2-2 | . | TRBV5-4
CATSRDGGGADTQYF | TGTGCCACCAGCAGAGATGGCGGAGGGGCAGATACGCAGTATTTT | . | TRBJ2-3 | . | TRBV15
CASSLGGRGGNEQFF | TGTGCCAGCAGCCTCGGAGGCAGGGGAGGGAATGAGCAGTTCTTC | . | TRBJ2-1 | . | TRBV6-5
CASSYAGFSYEQYF | TGTGCCAGCAGTTACGCAGGGTTCTCCTACGAGCAGTACTTC | once | TRBJ2-7 | . | TRBV6-5
CASTGTGHYEQYF | TGTGCCAGCACTGGGACAGGGCACTACGAGCAGTACTTC | . | TRBJ2-7 | TRBD1 | TRBV27
CSVGSPGLHEQYF | TGCAGCGTTGGTAGTCCGGGTCTCCACGAGCAGTACTTC | . | TRBJ2-7 | . | TRBV29-1
CASSMSGATNEKLFF | TGTGCCAGTAGTATGAGCGGGGCAACTAATGAAAAACTGTTTTTT | once | TRBJ1-4 | . | TRBV19
CASSLAGTGGRYEQYF | TGTGCCAGCAGCTTGGCCGGGACAGGGGGCAGGTACGAGCAGTACTTC | . | TRBJ2-7 | TRBD1 | TRBV5-4
CASSIRDRAF | TGTGCCAGTAGTATAAGGGACAGGGCCTTT | . | TRBJ1-1 | TRBD1 | TRBV19
CASSLGLETANEQFF | TGTGCCAGCAGCTTGGGGCTCGAGACGGCCAATGAGCAGTTCTTC | . | TRBJ2-1 | . | TRBV7-8
CASSLVGGATNEKLFF | TGCGCCAGCAGCTTGGTGGGGGGAGCAACTAATGAAAAACTGTTTTTT | . | TRBJ1-4 | . | TRBV5-1
CAISEERSTEPQHF | TGTGCCATCAGTGAGGAGAGGAGTACGGAGCCCCAGCATTTT | . | TRBJ1-5 | . | TRBV10-3
CASSRGREGGNTIYF | TGTGCCAGCAGCCGGGGGAGGGAGGGTGGAAACACCATATATTTT | . | TRBJ1-3 | . | TRBV7-8
CASSLAGGATNEKLFF | TGTGCCAGCAGCTTAGCGGGGGGGGCAACTAATGAAAAACTGTTTTTT | . | TRBJ1-4 | . | TRBV13
CASSLSTGNYGYTF | TGTGCCAGCAGCTTGTCGACGGGGAACTATGGCTACACCTTC | few | TRBJ1-2 | . | TRBV7-9
CASSSGGGRDEQYF | TGTGCCAGCAGCTCCGGGGGGGGGCGTGACGAGCAGTACTTC | once | TRBJ2-7 | TRBD2 | TRBV7-2
CASSPWTSGKYEQYF | TGTGCCAGCAGCCCTTGGACTAGCGGGAAATACGAGCAGTACTTC | . | TRBJ2-7 | TRBD2 | TRBV7-9
CASTLAIATGELFF | TGTGCCAGCACGCTAGCCATCGCAACCGGGGAGCTGTTTTTT | . | TRBJ2-2 | . | TRBV28
CAISEPDKGETQYF | TGTGCCATCAGTGAACCCGACAAAGGAGAGACCCAGTACTTC | . | TRBJ2-5 | . | TRBV10-3
CASSLGPIVSGRNEQYF | TGTGCCAGCAGTTTGGGTCCCATAGTAAGTGGGAGGAACGAGCAGTACTTC | . | TRBJ2-7 | . | TRBV27
CASRNDRLLQFF | TGTGCCAGCAGAAATGACAGGTTATTGCAGTTCTTC | . | TRBJ2-1 | . | TRBV6-5
CAISESRAGGRGTDTQYF | TGTGCCATCAGTGAGTCGAGAGCGGGAGGGCGCGGAACAGATACGCAGTATTTT | . | TRBJ2-3 | TRBD2 | TRBV10-3
CASSLTGGSGTQYF | TGTGCCAGCAGCTTGACAGGGGGTTCGGGGACCCAGTACTTC | . | TRBJ2-5 | TRBD1 | TRBV5-4
CASSYFIQGGGQPQHF | TGTGCCAGCAGTTATTTTATACAGGGTGGAGGTCAGCCCCAGCATTTT | once | TRBJ1-5 | . | TRBV2
CASSPVSSGYNEQFF | TGTGCCAGCAGCCCCGTAAGTAGCGGCTACAATGAGCAGTTCTTC | . | TRBJ2-1 | . | TRBV11-2
CASSVVCRINYEQYF | TGTGCCAGCAGCGTAGTATGCAGGATAAACTACGAGCAGTACTTC | . | TRBJ2-7 | . | TRBV9
CASSPDRGLGTEAFF | TGCGCCAGCAGCCCAGACAGGGGTCTGGGAACTGAAGCTTTCTTT | . | TRBJ1-1 | TRBD1 | TRBV4-1
CASSLGLAGNNEQFF | TGCGCCAGCAGCTTGGGACTAGCGGGTAACAATGAGCAGTTCTTC | . | TRBJ2-1 | TRBD2 | TRBV5-1
CASSAGLAGARSYNEQFF | TGTGCCAGCAGCGCGGGACTAGCGGGAGCGCGCTCCTACAATGAGCAGTTCTTC | . | TRBJ2-1 | TRBD2 | TRBV5-6
CASSQVSRTHEQYF | TGCGCCAGCAGCCAAGTAAGCCGTACCCACGAGCAGTACTTC | . | TRBJ2-7 | . | TRBV4-1
CASRGLAVGDDEQFF | TGTGCCAGCAGGGGACTAGCGGTAGGGGACGATGAGCAGTTCTTC | . | TRBJ2-1 | TRBD2 | TRBV27
CASSLGAAGGPYNEQFF | TGCGCCAGCAGCTTAGGAGCGGCGGGAGGGCCGTACAATGAGCAGTTCTTC | . | TRBJ2-1 | TRBD2 | TRBV5-1
CASGLNAGVTYNEQFF | TGTGCTAGTGGTTTGAACGCGGGAGTTACCTACAATGAGCAGTTCTTC | . | TRBJ2-1 | TRBD2 | TRBV12-5
CASSAGTAVATNEKLFF | TGTGCCAGCAGCGCAGGGACAGCTGTTGCAACTAATGAAAAACTGTTTTTT | . | TRBJ1-4 | TRBD1 | TRBV7-9
CASSSRTGSNQPQHF | TGTGCCAGCAGTTCCAGGACAGGGTCGAATCAGCCCCAGCATTTT | few | TRBJ1-5 | TRBD1 | TRBV27
CASSSGGRIGDEQYF | TGTGCCAGCAGTTCGGGGGGGCGCATTGGGGACGAGCAGTACTTC | once | TRBJ2-7 | TRBD2 | TRBV6-6
CASSLDSSNTEAFF | TGCGCCAGCAGCTTGGACAGCTCGAACACTGAAGCTTTCTTT | . | TRBJ1-1 | . | TRBV5-1
CSVGDRGQNGYTF | TGCAGCGTGGGGGACAGGGGCCAGAATGGCTACACCTTC | once | TRBJ1-2 | TRBD1 | TRBV29-1
CASSLEAGGLYEQYF | TGTGCCAGCAGCTTAGAGGCGGGAGGGCTCTACGAGCAGTACTTC | . | TRBJ2-7 | TRBD2 | TRBV7-8